These T cell receptor beta chains were read from a single sample in a study of T cell responses to AZD1222 COVID-19 vaccine. The data were produced by immunoSEQ multiplex PCR, yet TCRdb's version contains in-frame clones alone and is incomplete. The sample carries 130,000 or so clones, roughly 86% recorded once. Material: peripheral blood, obtained on day 0 of AZD1222 vaccination. The origin of the receptors is an adult in good health. Each CDR3 is given without its conserved first and last residue. The order of the fields is J gene, clone size, V gene, CDR3 protein. Size tells how often a clone was seen (once, few, many) or the class of an expanded clone, and some rows leave it out.

>TRBJ2-7|.|TRBV5-1
ASSLGDRDSYEQY
>TRBJ1-1|.|TRBV5-1
ASSLWGNTEAF
>TRBJ2-7|.|TRBV9
ASGAGGYEQY
>TRBJ1-1|.|TRBV6-5
ASSYDRGQGSWGF
>TRBJ1-3|.|TRBV3-1/TRBV3-2
ASSQGQGGNTIY
>TRBJ1-1|.|TRBV30
AWKGTGPNTEAF
>TRBJ2-1|few|TRBV7-6
ASSVGTGVYNEQF
>TRBJ2-1|.|TRBV28
ASSPPDRIWDEQF
>TRBJ2-7|.|TRBV7-2
ASSLGSGLALEQY
>TRBJ2-2|.|TRBV6-6
ASSYRREFISGELF
>TRBJ1-6|.|TRBV27
ASSLSPRVDSPLH
>TRBJ1-1|.|TRBV18
ASSPPSTGGANTEAF
>TRBJ1-3|.|TRBV14
ASSQRAGGGGGNTIY
>TRBJ2-3|.|TRBV27
ASSSGSTDTQY
>TRBJ2-4|.|TRBV18
ASSPQRTGTSGDIQY
>TRBJ1-5|.|TRBV6-6
ASSYARWSNQPQH
>TRBJ1-3|.|TRBV18
ASSPQGADGNTIY
>TRBJ2-3|.|TRBV5-1
ASSLGLAGGPSTDTQY
>TRBJ2-5|.|TRBV7-2
ASSLAPQRGRETQY
>TRBJ2-1|.|TRBV12-3/TRBV12-4
ASSLREGEQF
>TRBJ2-2|few|TRBV9
ASSVLGGAGTGELF
>TRBJ1-6|.|TRBV7-2
ASRSQESPLH
>TRBJ2-7|once|TRBV6-2/TRBV6-3
ASSPPGAGNSYEQY
>TRBJ1-2|.|TRBV7-3
ASSLTAETRPNYGYT
>TRBJ2-7|.|TRBV9
ASSAGTAGEQY
>TRBJ1-2|.|TRBV27
ASSLRQGGRSYGYT
>TRBJ1-2|.|TRBV21-1
ASSKTVRTFLGYP
>TRBJ2-1|.|TRBV7-9
ASSLSRLRTWVF
>TRBJ2-5|.|TRBV29-1
SVDGGQETQY
>TRBJ2-1|.|TRBV6-5
ASRNRDSFYEQF
>TRBJ1-1|.|TRBV29-1
SAQGTTNTEAF
>TRBJ1-5|.|TRBV27
ASSLVNSNQPQH